Listed here are 21 T cell receptor beta chains from one sample, sequenced in a study of chemoradiotherapy in HPV16-positive cancers. TCRdb keeps only in-frame clones here, not all; method: immunoSEQ multiplex PCR. In the table there are tens of thousands of clones, roughly 94% of which are singletons. The biological material was taken from a patient who underwent chemoradiotherapy. Receptor source: a human donor with HPV-associated anogenital cancer.

The count of this clone is one. This chain connects TRBV5-4 to TRBJ2-7; 9 bases align to TRBD2. This CDR3 has 12 residues. CDR1 is SGHNT and CDR2 is YYREEE in the germline V gene (reference sequence). V lost 5 bases and J lost 7; bases outside the gene matches: 4. The CDR3 reads CASSLSGGEQYF. The CDR3, as DNA: TGTGCCAGCAGTCTTAGCGGGGGTGAGCAGTACTTC.

CDR3 sequence: CSAADTSGSTGELFF. CDR3 in DNA: TGCAGCGCCGCCGATACTAGCGGGAGTACCGGGGAGCTGTTTTTT. V gene TRBV29-1 combines with J gene TRBJ2-2; 11 nucleotides align to TRBD2. Germline V gene lookup returns CDR1 SQVTM and CDR2 ANQGSEA. The CDR3 extends over 15 amino acids. V was clipped by 7 bases and J by 5 bases; unmatched bases: 9.

V gene TRBV5-1 combines with J gene TRBJ2-2; a weak D match, TRBD1 (6 bases). The CDR3 has 14 residues. Germline V gives CDR1 SGHRS, CDR2 YFSETQ. With 4 bases removed from V and 4 bases from J, the gap between germline ends came to 11 bases. CDR3 bases: TGCGCCAGCAGCCTGAGGACAGTCACCGGGGAGCTGTTTTTT. It encodes CASSLRTVTGELFF. The full variable domain, its missing parts supplied by reference TRBV5-1 and TRBJ2-2, is KAGVTQTPRYLIKTRGQQVTLSCSPISGHRSVSWYQQTPGQGLQFLFEYFSETQRNKGNFPGRFSGRQFSNSRSEMNVSTLELGDSALYLCASSLRTVTGELFFGEGSRLTVL.

This chain uses TRBV7-3 with TRBJ1-1; no reliable D call. Germline CDR1 SGHTA, CDR2 FQGTGA. V gave up 0 bases and J gave up 4 bases, with 6 bases separating them. This CDR3 has 13 residues. CDR3 amino acids: CASSLTGGTEAFF. The CDR3 bases are TGTGCCAGCAGCTTAACGGGCGGCACTGAAGCTTTCTTT.

The V call is TRBV21-1, the J call TRBJ1-1; the DNA was not compared with TRBD1, the D call given in the table. TRBV21-1 is reported as a pseudogene. This CDR3 region has 19 residues. CDR3 in DNA: TGTGCCAGCAGCATGTTAGGGACAGGGGTAGTTGGGGAGAACACTGAAGCTTTCTTT. Its protein is CASSMLGTGVVGENTEAFF.

V and J are TRBV5-5 and TRBJ2-7; no reliable D call. CDR3 length equals 14 residues. Germline assignment: CDR1 SGHKS and CDR2 YYEKEE (reference sequence). The V and J ends lost 1 base and 4 bases respectively, with 12 bases between them. CDR3 in amino acids: CASSLNGFVYEQYF. The DNA for the CDR3 is TGTGCCAGCAGCTTGAACGGCTTTGTTTACGAGCAGTACTTC.

V is TRBV9 and J is TRBJ2-7, with 9 bases matching TRBD1. CDR1 SGDLS and CDR2 YYNGEE come from the germline V gene. Germline trimming cut 3 bases from V and 4 bases from J; bases unmatched to any gene: 8. There are 15 residues in the CDR3. This chain's CDR3 is CASSAGGTGLYEQYF. The CDR3 DNA reads TGTGCCAGCAGCGCGGGCGGGACAGGGCTGTACGAGCAGTACTTC.

The chain uses TRBV7-2 and TRBJ1-2; no clear D gene. V lost 8 bases, J lost 5 bases, and 18 bases lay in between. Looked up from germline, CDR1 is SGHTA and CDR2 is FQGNSA. This CDR3 is built from 14 residues. The CDR3 DNA is TGTGCCAGCGGGTCACAGTGGGGTATATATGGCTACACCTTC. This codes for CASGSQWGIYGYTF.

The chain links TRBV11-2 to TRBJ2-5, with 12 bases matching TRBD2. V trimming: 2 bases; J trimming: 4 bases; junction bases outside the gene matches: 5. This CDR3 spans 16 amino acids. Germline V CDR1 and CDR2: SGHAT, FQNNGV. CDR3 sequence (DNA): TGTGCCAGCAGCTTACAAGCGACTAGCGGGAGAGAGACCCAGTACTTC. Translated: CASSLQATSGRETQYF. Using reference TRBV11-2 and TRBJ2-5 for the parts outside the CDR3, the full variable domain is EAGVAQSPRYKIIEKRQSVAFWCNPISGHATLYWYQQILGQGPKLLIQFQNNGVVDDSQLPKDRFSAERLKGVDSTLKIQPAKLEDSAVYLCASSLQATSGRETQYFGPGTRLLVL.

J is TRBJ2-5 and V is TRBV28; 8 bases agree with TRBD1. CDR3 length: 16 amino acids. Germline loops: CDR1 MDHEN, CDR2 SYDVKM. V lost 2 bases to trimming and J lost 5 bases; unmatched junction nucleotides: 10. The CDR3 DNA is TGTGCCAGCAGTTTAGTTGGCAGGGGGCCGAGGGAGACCCAGTACTTC. Protein: CASSLVGRGPRETQYF.

Only one count was recorded for this clone. This chain links TRBV7-2 with TRBJ2-5, with D possibly TRBD2 on 6 matching bases. Looked up from germline, CDR1 is SGHTA and CDR2 is FQGNSA. This CDR3 has 13 residues. V gave up 10 bases and J gave up 3 bases, with 15 bases separating them. CDR3 nucleotide sequence: TGTGCCACCCGCTGGTGGGGGGAAGAGACCCAGTACTTC. It translates to CATRWWGEETQYF. The full variable domain, with the rest looked up from reference TRBV7-2 and TRBJ2-5, is GAGVSQSPSNKVTEKGKDVELRCDPISGHTALYWYRQSLGQGLEFLIYFQGNSAPDKSGLPSDRFSAERTGGSVSTLTIQRTQQEDSAVYLCATRWWGEETQYFGPGTRLLVL.

The gene calls are TRBV28 and TRBJ1-1; D is unclear. The CDR3 consists of 13 residues. V dropped 7 bases and J dropped 12 bases, with 21 bases sitting between them. Germline V gene lookup returns CDR1 MDHEN and CDR2 SYDVKM. The CDR3 nucleotides are TGTGCCAGCACCTTATTGGGCGCACGCGCGACTTTCTTT. Encoded protein: CASTLLGARATFF.

This chain connects TRBV11-2 to TRBJ1-4, with TRBD1 matching 7 bases. The CDR3 totals 14 residues. V shed 3 bases, J shed 5 bases, and the junction held 3 bases outside the gene matches. Germline V CDR1 and CDR2: SGHAT, FQNNGV. The CDR3 bases are TGTGCCAGCAGCTTTGACAGGGCAAATGAAAAACTGTTTTTT. It translates to CASSFDRANEKLFF.

In its sample, this clone was seen once. As DNA, the CDR3 is TGTGCCAGCGAAGACACCGGGGAGCTGTTTTTT. This codes for CASEDTGELFF. This sequence joins TRBV25-1 and TRBJ2-2; the D is unclear. Germline CDR1 MGHDK, CDR2 SYGVNS. This CDR3 is built from 11 residues. The ends were cut back, 8 bases at V and 3 bases at J, with 4 bases in the middle. Combining the CDR3 with reference TRBV25-1 and TRBJ2-2 gives the whole variable domain EADIYQTPRYLVIGTGKKITLECSQTMGHDKMYWYQQDPGMELHLIHYSYGVNSTEKGDLSSESTVSRIRTEHFPLTLESARPSHTSQYLCASEDTGELFFGEGSRLTVL.

The V call is TRBV7-8, the J call TRBJ1-1, with D unresolved. The CDR3 has 13 residues. Trimming took 3 bases from V and 1 from J, leaving 6 bases between them. Germline CDR1 is SGHVS and CDR2 is FQNEAQ. The CDR3 coding sequence is TGTGCCAGCAGCTTCTACGGGAACACTGAAGCTTTCTTT. Encoded protein: CASSFYGNTEAFF.

V gene TRBV6-6 combines with J gene TRBJ1-3; maybe TRBD1 (6 bases). CDR3 length equals 15 residues. Germline lookup yields CDR1 MNHNY and CDR2 SVGAGI (reference sequence). V lost 6 bases and J lost 2, with 14 bases in between. For the CDR3, the DNA is TGTGCCAGCAGGCCAGGGGAGTACGCTGGAAACACCATATATTTT. Its translation is CASRPGEYAGNTIYF.

The V call is TRBV19, the J call TRBJ1-2, with TRBD1 as a possible D gene (6 bases). The CDR3 contains 14 residues. V lost 6 bases and J lost 0, with 11 bases in between. In germline, CDR1 is LNHDA, CDR2 SQIVND (reference sequence). This chain's CDR3 is CASRREGANYGYTF. As DNA, the CDR3 is TGTGCCAGTAGGAGAGAGGGGGCTAACTATGGCTACACCTTC. The whole variable domain, remainder taken from reference TRBV19 and TRBJ1-2, is DGGITQSPKYLFRKEGQNVTLSCEQNLNHDAMYWYRQDPGQGLRLIYYSQIVNDFQKGDIAEGYSVSREKKESFPLTVTSAQKNPTAFYLCASRREGANYGYTFGSGTRLTVV.

CDR3 sequence reads: CASSIGDLLHEKLFF. The CDR3 nucleotides are TGTGCCAGTAGTATAGGAGACTTGCTCCATGAAAAACTGTTTTTT. The chain couples TRBV19 to TRBJ1-4; no firm D call. With 1 base removed from V and 6 bases from J, the gap between germline ends came to 12 bases. Looked up from germline, CDR1 is LNHDA and CDR2 is SQIVND (reference sequence). The length of the CDR3 is 15 residues.

The chain employs TRBV7-2 and TRBJ2-7; 12 bases align to TRBD1. The CDR3 sequence is 15 residues long. CDR1 and CDR2 (germline): SGHTA, FQGNSA. V gave up 3 bases and J gave up 2 bases; unmatched junction bases: 2. CDR3 protein: CASSLGQGATYEQYF. The CDR3 bases are TGTGCCAGCAGCTTGGGACAGGGGGCGACCTACGAGCAGTACTTC.

The V and J genes are TRBV29-1 and TRBJ2-3; D perhaps matches TRBD2 (6 bases). Germline loops: CDR1 SQVTM, CDR2 ANQGSEA. Trimming removed 6 bases at V and 5 bases at J, with 18 bases between. There are 14 residues in the CDR3. The CDR3 sequence is CSVKLWTIQDTQYF. The DNA for the CDR3 is TGCAGCGTAAAATTGTGGACTATTCAAGATACGCAGTATTTT.

The chain links TRBV6-4 to TRBJ1-1; possibly TRBD1 for D (5 bases). This CDR3 is built from 13 residues. With 6 bases removed from V and 3 bases from J, the gap between germline ends came to 11 bases. CDR1 MRHNA and CDR2 SNTAGT come from the germline V gene. The CDR3 nucleotides read TGTGCCAGCAGAAAGGAAGGGGACACTGAAGCTTTCTTT. Protein: CASRKEGDTEAFF.